This T cell receptor (beta chain) appears in the sequencing data of a study of cytomegalovirus exposure and HLA in healthy donors. The study, taken as a whole, reports: There were some public TCRs occurring in many donors, but most TCR sequences were rare. Cytomegalovirus status was reportedly diagnosed by the classifier with high specificity and sensitivity.

Details on this clone: Its specificity is not known.

Germline lookup yields CDR1 SGHTA and CDR2 FQGNSA. This CDR3 contains 13 residues. V was cut by 5 bases and J by 5 bases, with 10 bases left in between. The PCR contained 60 Vbeta and 13 Jbeta primers. Data came from immunoSEQ multiplex PCR; TCRdb stores just in-frame clones and leaves some out. The sample records over 150,000 clones, roughly 76% being singletons. The clonotype was recovered from a woman aged 45-59 years in good health and CMV-seronegative. The J gene is TRBJ1-5, the V gene TRBV7-2, with D possibly TRBD1 on 5 matching bases. Input material: PBMCs. CDR3 protein: CASSPRGDQPQHF. CDR3 nucleotide sequence: TGTGCCAGCAGCCCACGGGGGGATCAGCCCCAGCATTTT. The full variable domain, with the rest looked up from reference TRBV7-2 and TRBJ1-5, is GAGVSQSPSNKVTEKGKDVELRCDPISGHTALYWYRQSLGQGLEFLIYFQGNSAPDKSGLPSDRFSAERTGGSVSTLTIQRTQQEDSAVYLCASSPRGDQPQHFGDGTRLSIL.